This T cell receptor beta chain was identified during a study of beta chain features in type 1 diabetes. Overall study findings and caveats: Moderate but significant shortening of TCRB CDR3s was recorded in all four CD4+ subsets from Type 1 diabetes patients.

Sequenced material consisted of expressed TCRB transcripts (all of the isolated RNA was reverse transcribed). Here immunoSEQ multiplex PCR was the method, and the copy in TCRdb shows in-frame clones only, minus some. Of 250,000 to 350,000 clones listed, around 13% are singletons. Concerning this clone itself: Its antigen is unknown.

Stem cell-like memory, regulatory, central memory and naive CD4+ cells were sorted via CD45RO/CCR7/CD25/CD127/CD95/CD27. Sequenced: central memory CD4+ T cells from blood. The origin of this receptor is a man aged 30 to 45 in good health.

The CDR3 DNA follows: TGTGCCAGCTCACCCCGGACAGGTAGCCCAGATACGCAGTATTTT. This codes for CASSPRTGSPDTQYF. The J gene is TRBJ2-3, the V gene TRBV18; 7 bases align to TRBD1. The length of the CDR3 is 15 residues. V was pared by 3 bases and J by 4 bases, with 7 bases of the junction left unmatched. Germline V gene data show CDR1 as KGHSH and CDR2 as LQKENI. Complete variable domain (other parts from reference TRBV18 and TRBJ2-3): NAGVMQNPRHLVRRRGQEARLRCSPMKGHSHVYWYRQLPEEGLKFMVYLQKENIIDESGMPKERFSAEFPKEGPSILRIQQVVRGDSAAYFCASSPRTGSPDTQYFGPGTRLTVL.